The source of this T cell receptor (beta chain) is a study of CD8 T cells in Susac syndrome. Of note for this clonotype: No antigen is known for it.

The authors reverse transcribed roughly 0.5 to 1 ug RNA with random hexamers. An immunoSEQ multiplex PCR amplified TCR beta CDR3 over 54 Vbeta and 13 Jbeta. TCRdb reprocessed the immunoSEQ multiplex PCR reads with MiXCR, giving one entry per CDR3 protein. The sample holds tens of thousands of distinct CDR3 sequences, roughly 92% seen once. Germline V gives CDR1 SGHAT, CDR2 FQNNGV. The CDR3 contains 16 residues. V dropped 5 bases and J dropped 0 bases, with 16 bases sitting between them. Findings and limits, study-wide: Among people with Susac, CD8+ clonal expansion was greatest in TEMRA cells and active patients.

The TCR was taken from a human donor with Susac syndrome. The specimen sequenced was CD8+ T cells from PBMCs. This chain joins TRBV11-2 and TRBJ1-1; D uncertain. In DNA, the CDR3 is TGTGCCAGCAGCCAAGTTCTGGGCGGTATGAACACTGAAGCTTTCTTT. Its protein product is CASSQVLGGMNTEAFF.